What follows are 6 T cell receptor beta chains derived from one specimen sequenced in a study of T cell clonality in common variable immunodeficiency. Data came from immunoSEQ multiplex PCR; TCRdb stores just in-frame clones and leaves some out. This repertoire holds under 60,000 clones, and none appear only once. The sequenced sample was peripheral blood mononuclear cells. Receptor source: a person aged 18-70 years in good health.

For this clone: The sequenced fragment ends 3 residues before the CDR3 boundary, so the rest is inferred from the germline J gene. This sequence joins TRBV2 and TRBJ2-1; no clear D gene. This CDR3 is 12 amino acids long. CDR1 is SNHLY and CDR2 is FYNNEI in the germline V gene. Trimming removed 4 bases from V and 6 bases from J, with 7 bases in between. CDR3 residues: CASSANGNEQFF. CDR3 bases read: TGTGCCAGCAGTGCCAACGGCAATGAG. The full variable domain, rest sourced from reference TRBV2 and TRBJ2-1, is EPEVTQTPSHQVTQMGQEVILRCVPISNHLYFYWYRQILGQKVEFLVSFYNNEISEKSEIFDDQFSVERPDGSNFTLKIRSTKLEDSAMYFCASSANGNEQFFGPGTRLTVL.

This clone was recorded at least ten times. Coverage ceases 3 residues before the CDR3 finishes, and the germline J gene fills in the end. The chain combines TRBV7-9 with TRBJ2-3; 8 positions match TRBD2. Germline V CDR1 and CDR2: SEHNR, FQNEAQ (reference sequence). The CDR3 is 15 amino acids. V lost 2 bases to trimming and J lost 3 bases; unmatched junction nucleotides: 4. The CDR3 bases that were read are TGTGCCAGCAGCTTAACGGGAGGGACTACAGATACG. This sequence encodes CASSLTGGTTDT. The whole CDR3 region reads CASSLTGGTTDTQYF.

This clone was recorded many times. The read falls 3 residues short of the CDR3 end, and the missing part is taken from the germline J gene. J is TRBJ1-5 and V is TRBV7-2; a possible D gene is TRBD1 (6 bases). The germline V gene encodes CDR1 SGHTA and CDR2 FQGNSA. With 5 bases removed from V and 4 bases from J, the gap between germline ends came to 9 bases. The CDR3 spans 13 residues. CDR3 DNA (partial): TGTGCCAGCAGCGTCAGGGGAAATCAGCCC. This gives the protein CASSVRGNQP. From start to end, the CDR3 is CASSVRGNQPQHF.

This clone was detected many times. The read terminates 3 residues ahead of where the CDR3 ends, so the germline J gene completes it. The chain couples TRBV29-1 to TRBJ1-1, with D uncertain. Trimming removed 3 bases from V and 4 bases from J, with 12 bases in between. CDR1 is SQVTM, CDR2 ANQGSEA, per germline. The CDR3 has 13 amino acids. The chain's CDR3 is CSVESQESTEAFF. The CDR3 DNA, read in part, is TGCAGCGTTGAGTCGCAGGAATCCACTGAA.

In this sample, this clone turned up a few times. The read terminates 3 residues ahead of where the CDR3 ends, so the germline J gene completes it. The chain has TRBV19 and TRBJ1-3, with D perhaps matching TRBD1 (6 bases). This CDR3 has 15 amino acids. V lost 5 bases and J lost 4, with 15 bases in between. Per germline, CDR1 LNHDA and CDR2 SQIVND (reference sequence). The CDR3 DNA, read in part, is TGTGCCAGTAGTCTCCGGGGGGGCCTCGGAAACACC. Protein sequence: CASSLRGGLGNT. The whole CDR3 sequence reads CASSLRGGLGNTIYF.

CDR3 in amino acids: CASSRGLAGVGETQYF. CDR3 DNA (partial): TGTGCCAGCAGCAGAGGACTAGCGGGAGTCGGAGAGACG. J is TRBJ2-3 and V is TRBV7-3; TRBD2 agrees at 13 bases. The CDR3 end falls 3 residues outside the read, so it is completed with the germline J gene. Germline CDR1 is SGHTA and CDR2 is FQGTGA. The length of the CDR3 is 16 residues.